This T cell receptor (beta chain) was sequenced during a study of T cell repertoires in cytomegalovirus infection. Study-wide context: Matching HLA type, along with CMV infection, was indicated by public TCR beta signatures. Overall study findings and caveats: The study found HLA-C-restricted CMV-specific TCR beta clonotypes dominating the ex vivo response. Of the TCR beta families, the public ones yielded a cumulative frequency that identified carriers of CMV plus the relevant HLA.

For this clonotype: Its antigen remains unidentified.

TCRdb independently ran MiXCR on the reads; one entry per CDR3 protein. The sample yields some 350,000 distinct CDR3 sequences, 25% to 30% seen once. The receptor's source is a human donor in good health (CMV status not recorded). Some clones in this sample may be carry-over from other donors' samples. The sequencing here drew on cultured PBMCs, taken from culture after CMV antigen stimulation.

CDR3 bases: TGTGCCAGCAGCCTATGGACAGGGGGAGGTTTTACCGTCGAGACCCAGTACTTC. Its translation: CASSLWTGGGFTVETQYF. The rearrangement uses TRBV5-4 and TRBJ2-5; TRBD1 matches 10 bases. Trimming removed 4 bases from V and 5 bases from J; junction bases left unmatched: 17. The V gene's germline CDR1 is SGHNT and CDR2 YYREEE (reference sequence). The CDR3 covers 18 residues.